This T cell receptor (beta chain) derives from a study of blood T cell repertoires in COVID-19. The length of the CDR3 is 15 residues. Trimming cost V 2 bases and J 4 bases, with 11 bases left between them. In germline, CDR1 is LNHDA, CDR2 SQIVND (reference sequence). Repertoires were generated with immunoSEQ multiplex PCR, while TCRdb's copy carries only in-frame clones and drops some. The repertoire consists of about 34,000 clones, with over 70% occurring once and the leading ten covering less than 35%. This rearrangement joins TRBV19 to TRBJ2-2, with a tentative D call TRBD1 (6 bases). This receptor was obtained from a man older than 75 with acute or convalescent COVID-19. Sequencing was carried out using peripheral blood. The CDR3 sequence: CASSISAGATGELFF. Written as DNA, the CDR3 is TGTGCCAGTAGTATAAGTGCAGGGGCCACCGGGGAGCTGTTTTTT.